The 3 T cell receptor beta chains in this list originate from one sample, sequenced in a study of molecular identifiers for immune sequencing clone quantification. MiXCR, run by TCRdb on the PCR reads, gives a single entry per CDR3 protein. The profile shows 300,000 to 400,000 distinct CDR3 sequences, about 21% of them singletons. The source material was naive CD8+ T cells from blood, with Jurkat cell RNA spiked in. Subset denoted: FACS-sorted CD8+CD4-CCR7+CD45RA+ naive T cells. Receptors originate from a human donor in good health. Some libraries in this study had Jurkat cell RNA spiked in.

This clonotype has ten or more counts. The chain is built from TRBV20-1 and TRBJ1-4; 12 bases fit TRBD1. Unmatched junction bases numbered 8, after V lost 1 base and J lost 2 bases. CDR3 length: 18 amino acids. From germline, CDR1 is DFQATT and CDR2 SNEGSKA (reference sequence). CDR3 DNA sequence: TGCAGTGCTAGAGGGGACAGGGGGCGAACCGGCACTAATGAAAAACTGTTTTTT. It is translated as CSARGDRGRTGTNEKLFF.

This clonotype was counted a few times. The chain uses TRBV30 and TRBJ2-5; D is ambiguous. Germline V gives CDR1 GTSNPN, CDR2 SVGIG (reference sequence). The V gene lost 2 bases and the J gene lost 5 bases, with 3 bases spanning the gap. The CDR3 runs 10 residues. CDR3 DNA sequence: TGTGCCTGGAGTTCGGAGACCCAGTACTTC. Residues: CAWSSETQYF. Looking up the rest from reference TRBV30 and TRBJ2-5 gives the full variable domain: SQTIHQWPATLVQPVGSPLSLECTVEGTSNPNLYWYRQAAGRGLQLLFYSVGIGQISSEVPQNLSASRPQDRQFILSSKKLLLSDSGFYLCAWSSETQYFGPGTRLLVL.

This clonotype was recorded many times. The chain links TRBV6-2 or TRBV6-3 to TRBJ2-2, with 10 bases identical to TRBD1. Trimming cost V 5 bases and J 5 bases; bases outside gene matches: 8. The CDR3 consists of 16 residues. Germline assignment: CDR1 MNHEY and CDR2 SVGEGT. This CDR3 reads CASSEDRGRVTGELFF. DNA for the CDR3: TGTGCCAGCAGTGAAGACAGGGGGCGCGTAACCGGGGAGCTGTTTTTT.